This record concerns one T cell receptor (beta chain) sequence. Produced via immunoSEQ multiplex PCR; TCRdb's table is partial and in-frame only. The repertoire holds approximately 55,000 clones, more than 70% seen once, with approximately 21% in the top ten. This sample stems from a study of blood T cell repertoires in COVID-19. V was shortened by 2 bases and J by 0 bases, with 17 bases between the two germline ends. The CDR3 length is 17 residues. Germline CDR1 reads SGHDT; CDR2 reads YYEEEE. Followed over time, Seattle patients had been enrolled while infection was active. The receptor was derived from a man in his thirties or forties with COVID-19, enrolled during active disease. Sequenced input: peripheral blood. This sequence joins TRBV5-6 and TRBJ1-2; D gene uncertain. The CDR3 DNA reads as TGTGCCAGCAGCTTTAGCAGTAGCCGAAATTCTAACTATGGCTACACCTTC. Protein: CASSFSSSRNSNYGYTF.